This TCR beta chain was sequenced during a study of somatic mutations in cytotoxic T cells in rheumatoid arthritis (dated by TCRdb to 2016 to 2017). In terms of the full investigation: Some V beta antibody-stained T-cell populations were flow-sorted on a FACSAria II or Sony SH800 at nearly 100% purity, and sorted V beta1+ cells also underwent TCRB sequencing. To characterize clonality, the study used TCRB deep sequencing while asking whether somatic mutations are carried by expanded CD8+ T-cell clones in newly diagnosed, untreated rheumatoid arthritis. TCRB deep sequencing covered 65 to 80 patients with rheumatoid arthritis along with around 20 healthy controls. Patient and control groups had essentially identical median ages. Study-wide findings and limitations: The largest CD8+ clone made up more than 20% of CD8+ cells in about an eighth of the 65 patients, and blood and synovial fluid shared several identical CD8+ TCRB sequences. Rheumatoid arthritis patients and age-matched healthy controls did not significantly differ in CD8+ T-cell clonality. The antigen targets of the expanded CD8+ clones were unknown, and absence from virus-specific databases did not rule out viral specificity. An increase of CD8+ clonality with age was seen in patients (Spearman r=0.49) but not in healthy controls. The finding that TRBV07 was slightly underrepresented in patients was left unadjusted for multiple comparisons.

Sequencing of TCRB CDR3 was done on genomic DNA with the immunoSEQ assay. As for how the authors treated the data: Analyses were restricted to productive TCRB rearrangements. A clone was defined by a unique TCRB CDR3 sequence, and clonality was computed as a productive clonality index based on Shannon entropy. Repertoire overlap between two samples was calculated from the template counts of each clone relative to total templates per sample. V-gene usage from TCRB sequencing and V-gene usage measured by flow cytometry were correlated (Spearman r of around 0.6). TCRdb limited this immuneACCESS table to in-frame rearrangements with V and J called. A share of clones is missing; checked studies link under half to unresolved V genes, and the rest is unexplained. V, J and clone size reflect that table, while D and trimming were determined from the DNA. The sample table lists 20,000 to 25,000 clones, more than 70% of them with a count of one. Approximately 20% of the sample rests with the top ten.

Buffy coats from about 22 blood donors served as healthy controls, a group that was 45% to 70% female with a median age of 56 years (range about 21-75). CD4+ and CD8+ cells were isolated by positive magnetic bead selection on an AutoMACS, and purity was checked by flow cytometry. Peripheral blood mononuclear cells were isolated by Ficoll-Paque PLUS density gradient separation. Nucleospin Tissue or Tissue XS kits were used to extract DNA from CD4-enriched, CD8-enriched or PBMC samples, and a Qubit 2.0 fluorometer was used for quantification. Note on this clone: This clone's antigen is unknown. Base qualities are missing; no much larger clone stands one base away.

The germline V gene (reference sequence) provides CDR1 MNHEY and CDR2 SMNVEV. The CDR3 starts with the cysteine, ends with the phenylalanine, and has 13 residues. Only the CDR3 DNA stays, 39 bases, in frame from base 1. The junction carries 8 bases between V and J, which are trimmed by 3 bases and 3 bases respectively. The sequence was obtained from a woman aged 50 to 60 in good health. The specimen sequenced was CD8+ T cells sorted from blood. The V and J segments used are TRBV27 and TRBJ1-1; no D gene call is confident. Here is the DNA: TGTGCCAGCAGTTTTGGTGGCGACACTGAAGCTTTCTTT. It is translated as CASSFGGDTEAFF.